The 20 T cell receptor beta chains below were found in one sample sequenced in a study of early T cells in non-severe SARS-CoV-2 infection. Each CDR3 protein gets one entry after TCRdb re-called the 5' RACE reads with MiXCR. The repertoire holds 53,000 or so distinct CDR3 sequences, with 7% to 9% as singletons. Sequencing used whole blood. Source of these receptors: an adult who was a healthcare worker with PCR-confirmed SARS-CoV-2 infection or an uninfected control (not recorded which).

This clonotype was observed a few times. The genes are TRBV12-3 or TRBV12-4 and TRBJ2-2; TRBD1 is a possible D gene (6 bases). Trimming took off 5 bases at V and 2 bases at J, with 15 bases between the two ends. The CDR3 consists of 16 residues. The CDR3 nucleotides are TGTGCCAGCAGTCCTGACAGGAGGCCAAACACCGGGGAGCTGTTTTTT. It encodes CASSPDRRPNTGELFF.

This clonotype was detected many times. The J gene is TRBJ2-3, the V gene TRBV2, with D possibly matching TRBD2 (6 bases). V lost 4 bases and J 5 bases, leaving 16 bases between the germline ends. This CDR3 region has 15 residues. CDR1 SNHLY and CDR2 FYNNEI come from the germline V gene. The CDR3 coding sequence is TGTGCCAGCAGTGGGGAGACTAGAGGTGGAGATACGCAGTATTTT. Translation gives CASSGETRGGDTQYF.

Concerning this clonotype: It may be a read error: a sequence one base away is much more abundant. The V call is TRBV19, the J call TRBJ2-1; 10 bases match TRBD1. The CDR3 consists of 17 residues. The V gene's germline CDR1 is LNHDA and CDR2 SQIVND (reference sequence). V dropped 4 bases and J dropped 5; count of bases not matched to a gene: 11. Here the CDR3 DNA reads TGTGCCAGTAGTACCAACGGGACAGGGGTCTTCGACAATGAGCAGTTCTTC. It encodes CASSTNGTGVFDNEQFF.

This clonotype showed up many times. The junction differs from germline at one of its ends, possibly a read error. This chain uses TRBV20-1 with TRBJ1-2; tentatively, D is TRBD1 (6 bases). The germline V gene has CDR1 DFQATT and CDR2 SNEGSKA (reference sequence). The CDR3 is 12 amino acids. The CDR3 DNA is TGCAGTGCTAGGTTGGCAGGGGATGGGTACACCTTC. It codes for CSARLAGDGYTF.

The chain links TRBV7-3 to TRBJ1-3; D uncertain. Trimming removed 2 bases from V and 4 bases from J, with 12 bases in between. CDR1 and CDR2 from the germline V gene are SGHTA and FQGTGA. This CDR3 is 15 amino acids long. CDR3 loop: CASSLRAGGGNTIYF. The CDR3 DNA reads as TGTGCCAGCAGCTTACGGGCAGGCGGCGGAAACACCATATATTTT.

This clonotype has at least ten counts. V gene TRBV6-2 or TRBV6-3 combines with J gene TRBJ1-2; a weak D match, TRBD1 (6 bases). The V gene lost 6 bases and the J gene lost 1 base, with 18 bases spanning the gap. This CDR3 region has 16 residues. The germline V gene encodes CDR1 MNHEY and CDR2 SVGEGT. The CDR3 protein is CASSSRRTALNYGYTF. The CDR3 DNA reads TGTGCCAGCAGCTCCCGGCGGACAGCTCTTAACTATGGCTACACCTTC.

This clonotype was detected many times. The V and J genes are TRBV28 and TRBJ1-5; weak D call: TRBD1 (6 bases). This CDR3 is built from 15 residues. V lost 3 bases to trimming and J lost 4 bases, with 13 bases between them. The germline gives CDR1 MDHEN, CDR2 SYDVKM. This chain's CDR3 is CASSFTGTQNQPQHF. The CDR3 DNA reads TGTGCCAGCAGTTTCACCGGGACACAAAATCAGCCCCAGCATTTT.

This clonotype was counted many times. The chain links TRBV12-3 or TRBV12-4 to TRBJ1-2; D is undetermined. V gave up 6 bases and J gave up 5 bases, with 10 bases separating them. The CDR3 extends over 12 amino acids. CDR3 sequence reads: CASSFPTYGYTF. The CDR3 nucleotides read TGTGCCAGCAGCTTCCCAACGTATGGCTACACCTTC.

This clonotype was picked up a small number of times. This chain links TRBV27 with TRBJ2-7; D possibly corresponds to TRBD1 (5 bases). Trimming removed 0 bases from V and 7 bases from J, with 7 bases in between. Germline-derived CDR1 and CDR2 are MNHEY and SMNVEV (reference sequence). The CDR3 loop spans 12 amino acids. CDR3 nucleotide sequence: TGTGCCAGCAGTTTATCAGGGGTGGAGCAGTACTTC. Its protein is CASSLSGVEQYF.

This clonotype was seen many times. The rearrangement uses TRBV28 and TRBJ2-7; tentative D call: TRBD1 (6 bases). V dropped 7 bases and J dropped 0 bases, with 19 bases sitting between them. Germline lookup yields CDR1 MDHEN and CDR2 SYDVKM. The CDR3 spans 16 residues. Here the CDR3 DNA reads TGTGCCAGCAAAAGTCCCGGGACACTAAGCTCCTACGAGCAGTACTTC. This codes for CASKSPGTLSSYEQYF.

The table lists this clonotype with many counts. The chain employs TRBV27 and TRBJ2-1, with TRBD1 as a possible D gene (7 bases). V dropped 0 bases and J dropped 8 bases, with 14 bases sitting between them. This CDR3 contains 15 residues. CDR1 is MNHEY, CDR2 SMNVEV, per germline (reference sequence). This chain's CDR3 is CASSLSQGGLDEQFF. The CDR3 bases are TGTGCCAGCAGTTTATCCCAGGGGGGTTTAGATGAGCAGTTCTTC.

The sample holds a few counts of this clonotype. This CDR3 reads CASSLVPLLYNEQFF. DNA of the CDR3: TGTGCCAGCAGTTTGGTACCGCTCCTATACAATGAGCAGTTCTTC. The chain has TRBV27 and TRBJ2-1; D remains unclear. The germline V and J ends were trimmed by 3 bases and 4 bases, with 13 bases remaining between them. The CDR3 sequence is 15 residues long. Germline V gene data show CDR1 as MNHEY and CDR2 as SMNVEV (reference sequence).

The CDR3 spells CASSLGLAGDTQYF. DNA of the CDR3: TGTGCCAGCAGTTTAGGGCTAGCGGGAGATACGCAGTATTTT. V gene TRBV27 combines with J gene TRBJ2-3; 8 bases align to TRBD2. J lost 5 bases, V lost 2 bases, and 3 bases had no gene match. Germline values: CDR1 MNHEY, CDR2 SMNVEV (reference sequence). The CDR3 totals 14 residues.

The chain combines TRBV7-2 with TRBJ2-3; D might be TRBD2 (5 bases). The CDR3 has 13 residues. V was pared by 2 bases and J by 5 bases, with 8 bases between. CDR1 is SGHTA, CDR2 FQGNSA, per germline. In DNA form, the CDR3 reads TGTGCCAGCAGCTTAAAAGGAGGAGATACGCAGTATTTT. Protein: CASSLKGGDTQYF.

This clonotype was recorded at least ten times. The chain employs TRBV3-1 and TRBJ2-3, with D perhaps assigned TRBD1 or TRBD2 (5 bases each). CDR3 length: 15 residues. CDR1 is LGHDT and CDR2 is YNNKEL in the germline V gene (reference sequence). V lost 6 bases and J 1 base, leaving 14 bases between the germline ends. The CDR3 is CASRSGPGRTDTQYF. CDR3 sequence (DNA): TGTGCCAGCAGGTCAGGACCGGGGCGCACAGATACGCAGTATTTT.

The count of this clonotype is one. The chain links TRBV28 to TRBJ1-1; maybe TRBD1 (5 bases). The CDR3 sequence is 14 residues long. V lost 3 bases, J lost 2 bases, and 10 bases lay in between. Germline V gives CDR1 MDHEN, CDR2 SYDVKM. Here the CDR3 reads CASSFRQHNTEAFF. Here the CDR3 DNA reads TGTGCCAGCAGTTTTCGACAGCACAACACTGAAGCTTTCTTT. The complete variable domain, with remaining parts taken from reference TRBV28 and TRBJ1-1, reads DVKVTQSSRYLVKRTGEKVFLECVQDMDHENMFWYRQDPGLGLRLIYFSYDVKMKEKGDIPEGYSVSREKKERFSLILESASTNQTSMYLCASSFRQHNTEAFFGQGTRLTVV.

This clonotype has a handful of counts. The chain employs TRBV28 and TRBJ2-7; 10 bases line up with TRBD2. V lost 3 bases to trimming and J lost 2 bases; unmatched junction nucleotides: 10. This CDR3 contains 17 residues. Germline CDR1 MDHEN, CDR2 SYDVKM. CDR3 sequence (DNA): TGTGCCAGCAGTTTGCCCTTAGCGGGGGGCTCCCCCTACGAGCAGTACTTC. This sequence encodes CASSLPLAGGSPYEQYF.

Ten or more counts support this clonotype. The chain uses TRBV5-6 and TRBJ1-1, with 8 bases identical to TRBD1. The CDR3 loop spans 15 amino acids. V dropped 4 bases and J dropped 3; count of bases not matched to a gene: 8. The germline gives CDR1 SGHDT, CDR2 YYEEEE. The CDR3 region is CASSTAGGWDTEAFF. The CDR3 DNA is TGTGCCAGCAGCACCGCAGGGGGCTGGGACACTGAAGCTTTCTTT.

At least ten counts were recorded for this clonotype. The chain couples TRBV20-1 to TRBJ1-5, with 10 bases aligning to TRBD1. The germline CDR1 and CDR2 sequences are DFQATT and SNEGSKA (reference sequence). The CDR3 contains 14 residues. V lost 6 bases and J lost 6; bases outside the gene matches: 8. The CDR3 loop reads CSANKGQGSQPQHF. The CDR3 nucleotides are TGCAGTGCAAACAAGGGACAGGGGAGTCAGCCCCAGCATTTT.

This clonotype was recorded at least ten times. The chain recombines TRBV9 with TRBJ2-7, with TRBD1 matching over 8 bases. CDR1 and CDR2 from the germline V gene are SGDLS and YYNGEE. V shed 4 bases and J 2 bases; nucleotides not matched to a gene: 5. This CDR3 region has 14 residues. CDR3 in amino acids: CASSPDRETYEQYF. CDR3 sequence (DNA): TGTGCCAGCAGCCCGGACAGGGAAACCTACGAGCAGTACTTC.